This T cell receptor (beta chain) derives from a study of control samples from healthy donors and cancer patients. Method: immunoSEQ multiplex PCR; TCRdb's copy keeps in-frame clones and lacks some. There are tens of thousands of clones in the sample; 80% to 95% occur only once, and roughly 1.3% lies in the top ten. This sequence was found in a woman in her thirties or forties with lung cancer. The sample consisted of PBMCs.

In DNA, the CDR3 is TGTGCCAGCAGCTTTCAGGGCTCGGAGGGGGAAAAACTGTTTTTT. It codes for CASSFQGSEGEKLFF. The chain uses TRBV7-2 and TRBJ1-4; D is perhaps TRBD1 (5 bases). Per germline, CDR1 SGHTA and CDR2 FQGNSA. V was shortened by 3 bases and J by 8 bases, with 16 bases between the two germline ends. The CDR3 has 15 residues. Filled out from reference TRBV7-2 and TRBJ1-4, the complete variable domain reads GAGVSQSPSNKVTEKGKDVELRCDPISGHTALYWYRQSLGQGLEFLIYFQGNSAPDKSGLPSDRFSAERTGGSVSTLTIQRTQQEDSAVYLCASSFQGSEGEKLFFGSGTQLSVL.